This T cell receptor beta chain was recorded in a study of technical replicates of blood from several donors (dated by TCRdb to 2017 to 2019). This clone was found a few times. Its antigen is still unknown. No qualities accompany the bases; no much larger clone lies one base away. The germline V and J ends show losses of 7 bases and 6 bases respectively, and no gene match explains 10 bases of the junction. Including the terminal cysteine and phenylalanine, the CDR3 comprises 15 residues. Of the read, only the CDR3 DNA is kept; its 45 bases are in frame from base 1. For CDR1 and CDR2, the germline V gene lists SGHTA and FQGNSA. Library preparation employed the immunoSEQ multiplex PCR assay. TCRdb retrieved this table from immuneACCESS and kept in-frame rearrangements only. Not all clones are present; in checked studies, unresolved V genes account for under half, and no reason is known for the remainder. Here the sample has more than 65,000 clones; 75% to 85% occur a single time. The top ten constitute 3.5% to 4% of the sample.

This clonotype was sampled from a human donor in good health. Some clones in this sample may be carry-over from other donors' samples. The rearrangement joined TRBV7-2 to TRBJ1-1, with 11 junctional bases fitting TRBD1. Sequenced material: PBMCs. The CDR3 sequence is CASNRPGQGASEAFF. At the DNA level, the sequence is TGTGCCAGCAACAGACCCGGACAGGGGGCGTCTGAAGCTTTCTTT.